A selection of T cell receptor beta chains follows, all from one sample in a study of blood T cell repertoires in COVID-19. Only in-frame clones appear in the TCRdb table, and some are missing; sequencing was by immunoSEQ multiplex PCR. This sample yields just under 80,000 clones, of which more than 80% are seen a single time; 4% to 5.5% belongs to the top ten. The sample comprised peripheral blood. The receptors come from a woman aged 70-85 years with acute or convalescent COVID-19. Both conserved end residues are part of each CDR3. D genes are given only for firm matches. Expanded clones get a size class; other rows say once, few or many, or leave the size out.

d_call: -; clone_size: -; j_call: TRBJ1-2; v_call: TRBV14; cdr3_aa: CASSQDRLYRQAGYGYTF; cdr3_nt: TGTGCCAGCAGCCAAGATCGGTTATACAGGCAAGCCGGCTATGGCTACACCTTC
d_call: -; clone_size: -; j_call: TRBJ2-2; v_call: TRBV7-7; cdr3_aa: CASSSRGGGELFF; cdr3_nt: TGTGCCAGCAGCTCGAGGGGAGGCGGGGAGCTGTTTTTT
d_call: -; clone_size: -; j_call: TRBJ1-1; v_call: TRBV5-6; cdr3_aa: CASSFRVGATEAFF; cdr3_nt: TGTGCCAGCAGCTTCAGAGTGGGGGCCACTGAAGCTTTCTTT
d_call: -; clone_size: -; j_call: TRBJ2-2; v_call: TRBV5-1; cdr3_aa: CASSARDSGELFF; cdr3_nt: TGCGCCAGCAGCGCGAGGGACTCCGGGGAGCTGTTTTTT
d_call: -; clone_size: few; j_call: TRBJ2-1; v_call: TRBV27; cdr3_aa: CASRGTIGNEQFF; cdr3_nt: TGTGCCAGCAGGGGGACAATCGGGAATGAGCAGTTCTTC
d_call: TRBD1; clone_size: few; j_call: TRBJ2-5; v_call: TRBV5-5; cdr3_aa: CASSLSQGAGETQYF; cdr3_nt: TGTGCCAGCAGCTTGTCGCAGGGGGCCGGGGAGACCCAGTACTTC
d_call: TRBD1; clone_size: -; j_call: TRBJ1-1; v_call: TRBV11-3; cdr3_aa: CASSPRRGQSEAFF; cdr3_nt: TGTGCCAGCAGCCCCCGCAGGGGGCAGTCTGAAGCTTTCTTT
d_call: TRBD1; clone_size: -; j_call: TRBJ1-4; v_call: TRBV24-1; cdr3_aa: CATSGQGGEKLFF; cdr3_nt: TGTGCCACCTCGGGACAGGGTGGCGAAAAACTGTTTTTT
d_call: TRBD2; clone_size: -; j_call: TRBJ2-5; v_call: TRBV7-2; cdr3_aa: CASSLQTSGGETQYF; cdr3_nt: TGTGCCAGCAGCTTACAGACTAGCGGGGGAGAGACCCAGTACTTC
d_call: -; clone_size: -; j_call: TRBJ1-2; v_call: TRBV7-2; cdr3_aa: CASSSTGYNPNYGYTF; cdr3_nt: TGTGCCAGCAGCTCTACAGGGTATAACCCTAACTATGGCTACACCTTC
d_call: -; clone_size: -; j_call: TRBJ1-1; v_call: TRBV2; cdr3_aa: CASSLQGGLNTEAFF; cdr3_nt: TGTGCCAGCAGTCTCCAGGGAGGACTGAACACTGAAGCTTTCTTT
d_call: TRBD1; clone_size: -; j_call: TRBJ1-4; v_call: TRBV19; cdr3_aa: CASSRGQGLEKLFF; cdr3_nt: TGTGCCAGTAGTAGGGGACAGGGTTTAGAAAAACTGTTTTTT
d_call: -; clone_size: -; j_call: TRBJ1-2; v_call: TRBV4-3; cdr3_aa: CASSQDAGNYGYTF; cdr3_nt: TGCGCCAGCAGCCAAGATGCAGGGAACTATGGCTACACCTTC
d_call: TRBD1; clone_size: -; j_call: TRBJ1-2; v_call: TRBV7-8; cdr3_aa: CASSPDGQGFGDYGYIF; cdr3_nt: TGTGCCAGCAGCCCGGACGGACAGGGGTTCGGGGACTATGGCTACATCTTC
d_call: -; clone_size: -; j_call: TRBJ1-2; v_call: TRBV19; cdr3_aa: CASSIDLEGPDYGYTF; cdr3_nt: TGTGCCAGTAGTATAGATCTGGAGGGGCCAGACTATGGCTACACCTTC
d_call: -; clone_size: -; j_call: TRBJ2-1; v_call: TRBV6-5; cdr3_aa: CASSSGNEQFF; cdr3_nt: TGTGCCAGCAGTTCCGGCAATGAGCAGTTCTTC
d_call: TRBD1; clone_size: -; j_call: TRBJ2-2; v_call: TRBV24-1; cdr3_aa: CATRTGDTGELFF; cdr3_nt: TGTGCCACCCGGACAGGGGACACCGGGGAGCTGTTTTTT
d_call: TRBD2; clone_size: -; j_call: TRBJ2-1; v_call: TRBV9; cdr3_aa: CASSVRDYSNEQFF; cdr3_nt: TGTGCCAGCAGCGTCCGGGACTATTCCAATGAGCAGTTCTTC
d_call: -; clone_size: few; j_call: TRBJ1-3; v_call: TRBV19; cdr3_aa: CASSRGGSGNTIYF; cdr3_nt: TGTGCCAGTAGTAGGGGGGGCTCTGGAAACACCATATATTTT
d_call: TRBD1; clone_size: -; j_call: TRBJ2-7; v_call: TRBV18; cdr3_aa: CASSPRTGSVVF; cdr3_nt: TGTGCCAGCTCACCCCGGACAGGGAGCGTTGTCTTC
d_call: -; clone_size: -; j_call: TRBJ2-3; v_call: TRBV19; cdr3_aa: CATSGVATGTQYF; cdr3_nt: TGTGCCACCTCCGGGGTAGCGACGGGTACGCAGTATTTT
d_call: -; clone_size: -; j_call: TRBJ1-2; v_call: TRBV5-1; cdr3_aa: CASSSQTGTVSLGYTF; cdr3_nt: TGCGCCAGCAGCTCCCAGACCGGGACTGTGTCGTTGGGCTACACCTTC
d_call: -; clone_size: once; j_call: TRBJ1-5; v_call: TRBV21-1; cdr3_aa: CASNGDRVDQPQHF; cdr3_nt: TGTGCCAGCAACGGAGACAGGGTGGATCAGCCCCAGCATTTT
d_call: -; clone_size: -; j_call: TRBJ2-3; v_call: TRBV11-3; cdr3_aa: CASSPGAIADTQYF; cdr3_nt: TGTGCCAGCAGCCCAGGAGCGATAGCGGATACGCAGTATTTT
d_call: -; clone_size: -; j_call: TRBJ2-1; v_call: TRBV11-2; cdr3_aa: CASSLGSMAEQFF; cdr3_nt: TGTGCCAGCAGCTTAGGGAGTATGGCTGAGCAGTTCTTC
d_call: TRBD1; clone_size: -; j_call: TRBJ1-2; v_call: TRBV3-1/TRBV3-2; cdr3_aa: CASSQEEGQGRTWGYTF; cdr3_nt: TGTGCCAGCAGCCAAGAGGAAGGACAGGGAAGGACGTGGGGCTACACCTTC
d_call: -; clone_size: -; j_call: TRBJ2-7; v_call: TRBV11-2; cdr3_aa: CASSGQFAGADEQYF; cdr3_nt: TGTGCCAGCAGCGGCCAATTCGCGGGGGCCGACGAGCAGTACTTC
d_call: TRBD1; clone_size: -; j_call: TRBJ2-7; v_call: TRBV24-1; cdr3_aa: CATSDGQGRDYEQYF; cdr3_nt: TGTGCCACCAGTGATGGACAGGGAAGGGACTACGAGCAGTACTTC
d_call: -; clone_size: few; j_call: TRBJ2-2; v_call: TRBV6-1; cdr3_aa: CASSEREGTGELFF; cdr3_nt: TGTGCCAGCAGTGAGCGGGAAGGCACCGGGGAGCTGTTTTTT
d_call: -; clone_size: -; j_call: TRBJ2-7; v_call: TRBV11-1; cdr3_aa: CASSLRETYEQYF; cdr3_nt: TGTGCCAGCAGCTTAAGGGAGACCTATGAGCAGTACTTC
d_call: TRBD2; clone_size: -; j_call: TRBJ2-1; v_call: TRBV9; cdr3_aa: CASSLAGGYYNEQFF; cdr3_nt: TGTGCCAGCAGCCTAGCGGGGGGGTACTACAATGAGCAGTTCTTC